These 8 T cell receptor beta chains were all obtained from the same sample, sequenced in a study of CD8 T cells in Susac syndrome. RNA was extracted with the RNeasy kit, and a quantity of roughly 0.5 to 1 ug was reverse transcribed using random hexamers. TCRdb redid the calling of the immunoSEQ multiplex PCR reads with MiXCR, one entry per CDR3 protein. The repertoire holds 200,000 to 250,000 distinct CDR3 sequences, with around 93% as singletons. Sequenced: CD4+ T cells from PBMCs. Receptors originate from a human donor with multiple sclerosis.

The chain employs TRBV20-1 and TRBJ2-5, with D unresolved. The CDR3 is made up of 14 amino acids. Looked up from germline, CDR1 is DFQATT and CDR2 is SNEGSKA (reference sequence). Deletions cut 1 base from V and 2 bases from J, with 11 bases between. The CDR3 DNA reads TGCAGTGCTAGAGTTGAGACTTTACAAGAGACCCAGTACTTC. This sequence encodes CSARVETLQETQYF.

The chain links TRBV12-3 or TRBV12-4 to TRBJ2-1; D is ambiguous. V lost 6 bases to trimming and J lost 8 bases, with 8 bases between them. This CDR3 is 11 amino acids long. CDR3 sequence: CASSLRYEQFF. In DNA form, the CDR3 reads TGTGCCAGCAGCCTCCGCTATGAGCAGTTCTTC.

The J gene is TRBJ1-4, the V gene TRBV3-1; D is undetermined. The CDR3 contains 16 residues. Germline V gene data show CDR1 as LGHDT and CDR2 as YNNKEL (reference sequence). Trimming stripped 4 bases from V and 5 bases from J, with 17 bases between. In DNA form, the CDR3 reads TGTGCCAGCAGCCGAAGCGTGGGGAGAGGGAATGAAAAACTGTTTTTT. Amino acids: CASSRSVGRGNEKLFF.

This clonotype has just one count. This chain uses TRBV7-9 with TRBJ1-1, with D hard to call. V shed 9 bases and J shed 1 base, with 15 bases lying between them. There are 14 residues in the CDR3. Germline CDR1 reads SEHNR; CDR2 reads FQNEAQ (reference sequence). The CDR3 is CASGGALGNTEAFF. CDR3 in DNA: TGTGCCAGTGGCGGAGCCCTCGGGAACACTGAAGCTTTCTTT.

The chain links TRBV12-5 to TRBJ2-7; possibly TRBD2 for D (6 bases). Germline V gene lookup returns CDR1 LGHNT and CDR2 FRNRAP. Trimming took 5 bases from V and 2 from J, leaving 13 bases between them. This CDR3 is 14 amino acids long. CDR3 DNA sequence: TGTGCTAGTGGTGCGGGACTTCGCGCCTACGAGCAGTACGTC. Translated, it gives CASGAGLRAYEQYV.

V usage is TRBV12-3 or TRBV12-4 and J usage is TRBJ2-1, with D perhaps given as TRBD1 or TRBD2 (5 bases each). The CDR3 totals 12 residues. V was shortened by 3 bases and J by 10 bases, with 10 bases between the two germline ends. The CDR3 DNA reads as TGTGCCAGCAGTTTGACCGGGACCGAGCAGTTCTTC. As protein: CASSLTGTEQFF.

The V gene is TRBV7-9, the J gene TRBJ1-1; D is unresolved. Germline V gene sequence: CDR1 SEHNR, CDR2 FQNEAQ (reference sequence). CDR3 size: 10 residues. V was clipped by 5 bases and J by 11 bases, with 9 bases between them. The CDR3 loop reads CASSARRAFF. The CDR3 region has the DNA TGTGCCAGCAGCGCGAGGAGGGCTTTCTTT.

The V and J genes are TRBV5-1 and TRBJ2-1; 12 positions agree with TRBD2. V shed 4 bases and J 4 bases; nucleotides not matched to a gene: 3. CDR3 size: 15 residues. Germline lookup yields CDR1 SGHRS and CDR2 YFSETQ. For the CDR3, the DNA is TGCGCCAGCAGCCCCGGACTAGCGGGATACAATGAGCAGTTCTTC. This codes for CASSPGLAGYNEQFF. Full variable domain (outside the CDR3, taken from reference TRBV5-1 and TRBJ2-1): KAGVTQTPRYLIKTRGQQVTLSCSPISGHRSVSWYQQTPGQGLQFLFEYFSETQRNKGNFPGRFSGRQFSNSRSEMNVSTLELGDSALYLCASSPGLAGYNEQFFGPGTRLTVL.